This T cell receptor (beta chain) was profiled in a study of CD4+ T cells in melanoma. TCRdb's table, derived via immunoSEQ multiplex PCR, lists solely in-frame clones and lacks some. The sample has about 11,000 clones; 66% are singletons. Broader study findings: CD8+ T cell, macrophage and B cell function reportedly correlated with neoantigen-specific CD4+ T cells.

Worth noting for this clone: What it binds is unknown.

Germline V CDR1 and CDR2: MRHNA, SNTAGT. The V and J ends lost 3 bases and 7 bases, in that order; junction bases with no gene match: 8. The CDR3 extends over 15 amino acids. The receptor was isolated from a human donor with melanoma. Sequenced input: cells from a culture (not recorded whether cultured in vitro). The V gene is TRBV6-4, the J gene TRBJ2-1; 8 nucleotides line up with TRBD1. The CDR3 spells CASSDPRTGLNEQFF. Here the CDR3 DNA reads TGTGCCAGCAGTGATCCACGGACAGGGTTAAATGAGCAGTTCTTC.